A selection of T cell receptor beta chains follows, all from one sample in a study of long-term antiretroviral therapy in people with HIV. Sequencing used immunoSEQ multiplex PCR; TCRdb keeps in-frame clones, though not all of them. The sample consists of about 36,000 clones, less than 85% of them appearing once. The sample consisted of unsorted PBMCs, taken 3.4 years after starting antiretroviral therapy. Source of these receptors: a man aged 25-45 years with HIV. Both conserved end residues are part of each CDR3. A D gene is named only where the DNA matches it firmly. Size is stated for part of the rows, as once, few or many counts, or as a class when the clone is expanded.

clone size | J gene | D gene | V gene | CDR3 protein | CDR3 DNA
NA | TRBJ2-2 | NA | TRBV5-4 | CASSLGRVSAGELFF | TGTGCCAGCAGCTTGGGCAGGGTTTCGGCCGGGGAGCTGTTTTTT
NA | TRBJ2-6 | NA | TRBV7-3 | CASSLTRPSGANVLTF | TGTGCCAGCAGCTTAACACGGCCCTCTGGGGCCAACGTCCTGACTTTC
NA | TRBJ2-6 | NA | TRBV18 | CASQGLEDVLTF | TGTGCCAGCCAGGGCCTTGAGGACGTCCTGACTTTC
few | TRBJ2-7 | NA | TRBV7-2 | CASSDRGKYEQYF | TGTGCCAGCAGCGACCGGGGAAAGTACGAGCAGTACTTC
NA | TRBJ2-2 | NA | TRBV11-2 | CASTQTPSGTGRGGELFF | TGTGCCAGCACGCAAACACCGTCAGGAACAGGGAGGGGCGGGGAGCTGTTTTTT
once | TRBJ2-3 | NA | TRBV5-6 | CASSFGTDTQYF | TGTGCCAGCAGCTTCGGCACAGATACGCAGTATTTT
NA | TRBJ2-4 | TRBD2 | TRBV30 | CAWGGEGKNIQYF | TGTGCCTGGGGGGGGGAGGGAAAAAACATTCAGTACTTC
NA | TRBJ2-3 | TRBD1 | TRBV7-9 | CASGDRGTDTQYF | TGTGCCAGCGGAGACAGGGGCACAGATACGCAGTATTTT
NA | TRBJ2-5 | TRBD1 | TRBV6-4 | CASSDENSAPGTGGSETQYF | TGTGCCAGCAGTGACGAAAACTCAGCGCCCGGGACAGGGGGCAGTGAGACCCAGTACTTC
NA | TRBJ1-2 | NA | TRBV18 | CASSGGGYGYTF | TGTGCCAGCTCTGGGGGCGGCTATGGCTACACCTTC
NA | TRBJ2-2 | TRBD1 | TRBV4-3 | CASSQRTGRELFF | TGCGCCAGCAGCCAAAGGACAGGGCGGGAGCTGTTTTTT
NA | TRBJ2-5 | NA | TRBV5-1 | CASSLASGQGETQYF | TGCGCCAGCAGCTTGGCGTCAGGGCAGGGAGAGACCCAGTACTTC
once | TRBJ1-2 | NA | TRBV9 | CASSDDPGTRGGYTF | TGTGCCAGCAGCGACGACCCGGGGACTCGCGGGGGCTACACCTTC
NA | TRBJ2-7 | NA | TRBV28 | CASSGGFRPYEQYF | TGTGCCAGCAGTGGGGGGTTCCGTCCCTACGAGCAGTACTTC
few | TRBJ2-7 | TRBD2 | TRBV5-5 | CASSLVVAGGYYEQYF | TGTGCCAGCAGCTTGGTGGTAGCGGGAGGCTACTACGAGCAGTACTTC
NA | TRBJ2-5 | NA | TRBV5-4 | CASMAETFAETQYF | TGTGCCAGCATGGCAGAGACCTTTGCAGAGACCCAGTACTTC
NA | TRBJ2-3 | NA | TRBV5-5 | CASSQSTDTQYF | TGTGCCAGCAGCCAGAGCACAGATACGCAGTATTTT
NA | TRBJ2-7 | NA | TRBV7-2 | CASSLVQSATRFYEQYF | TGTGCCAGCAGCTTAGTTCAATCAGCCACTAGATTCTACGAGCAGTACTTC
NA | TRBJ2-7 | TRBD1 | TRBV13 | CASSFSDRVDEQYF | TGTGCCAGCAGCTTTTCGGACAGGGTCGACGAGCAGTACTTC
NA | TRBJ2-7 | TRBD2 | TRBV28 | CASRAGAQGEQYF | TGTGCCAGCAGAGCGGGAGCTCAGGGCGAGCAGTACTTC
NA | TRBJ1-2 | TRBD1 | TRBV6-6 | CASSGGDYGYTF | TGTGCCAGTTCAGGGGGAGACTATGGCTACACCTTC
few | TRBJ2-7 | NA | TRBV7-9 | CASSGPHEQYF | TGTGCCAGCAGCGGACCCCACGAGCAGTACTTC
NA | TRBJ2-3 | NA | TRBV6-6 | CASSSTTDTQYF | TGTGCCAGCAGTTCGACCACAGATACGCAGTATTTT
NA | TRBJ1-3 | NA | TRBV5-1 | CASSLVPFNSGNTIYF | TGCGCCAGCAGCTTGGTACCGTTTAACTCTGGAAACACCATATATTTT
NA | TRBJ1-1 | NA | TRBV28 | CASSLLAALNTEAFF | TGTGCCAGCAGTTTATTAGCGGCCTTGAACACTGAAGCTTTCTTT
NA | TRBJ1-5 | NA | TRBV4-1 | CASSQEGDGNQPQHF | TGCGCCAGCAGCCAAGAAGGGGACGGGAATCAGCCCCAGCATTTT
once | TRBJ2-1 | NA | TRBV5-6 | CASSLGINEQFF | TGTGCCAGCAGCTTGGGGATCAATGAGCAGTTCTTC
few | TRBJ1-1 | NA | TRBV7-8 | CASSLSIWTNTEAFF | TGTGCCAGCAGCTTATCGATCTGGACGAACACTGAAGCTTTCTTT
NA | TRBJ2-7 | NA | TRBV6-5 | CASTQRQRPYEQYF | TGTGCCAGCACCCAGAGACAGAGACCCTACGAGCAGTACTTC
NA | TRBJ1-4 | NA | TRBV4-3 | CASSPAISSNEKLFF | TGCGCCAGCAGCCCAGCAATTAGCTCTAATGAAAAACTGTTTTTT
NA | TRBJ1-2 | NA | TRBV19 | CASSIDLGGNYGYTF | TGTGCCAGTAGTATAGATCTTGGCGGTAACTATGGCTACACCTTC
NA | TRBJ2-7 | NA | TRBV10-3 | CAISEDSNEQYF | TGTGCCATCAGTGAGGACAGTAACGAGCAGTACTTC
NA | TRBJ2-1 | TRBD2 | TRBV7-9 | CASHPPGTSGRNNEQFF | TGTGCCAGCCACCCCCCCGGGACTAGCGGGAGGAACAATGAGCAGTTCTTC
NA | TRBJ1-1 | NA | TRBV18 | CASSPGGNTEAFF | TGTGCCAGCTCACCTGGAGGGAACACTGAAGCTTTCTTT
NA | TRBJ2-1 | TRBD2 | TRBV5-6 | CASSLIVGTSGNPQFF | TGTGCCAGCAGCCTCATCGTCGGGACTAGCGGGAACCCACAGTTCTTC
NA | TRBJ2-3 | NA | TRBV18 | CASSPWGTDTQYF | TGTGCCAGCTCACCATGGGGGACAGATACGCAGTATTTT
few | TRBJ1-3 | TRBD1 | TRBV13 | CASSSRQGRLSGNTIYF | TGTGCCAGCAGCTCAAGACAGGGGAGGCTTTCTGGAAACACCATATATTTT
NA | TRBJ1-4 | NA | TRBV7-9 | CASSLSGPLGTNEKLFF | TGTGCCAGCAGCTTATCCGGACCCCTGGGGACTAATGAAAAACTGTTTTTT
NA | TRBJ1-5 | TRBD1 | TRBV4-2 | CASSQGTGLNQPQHF | TGTGCCAGCAGCCAGGGGACAGGGTTGAATCAGCCCCAGCATTTT
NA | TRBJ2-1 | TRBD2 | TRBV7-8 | CASSPLREGHEQFF | TGTGCCAGCAGCCCGTTACGGGAGGGCCATGAGCAGTTCTTC
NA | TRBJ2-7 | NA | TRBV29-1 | CSVVAVTYEQYF | TGCAGCGTTGTAGCGGTAACCTACGAGCAGTACTTC
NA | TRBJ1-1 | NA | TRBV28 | CASSLPQRNTEAFF | TGTGCCAGCAGTTTACCGCAGAGGAACACTGAAGCTTTCTTT
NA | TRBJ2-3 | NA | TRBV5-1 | CASNLDTSHTQYF | TGCGCCAGCAACTTAGACACTAGTCACACGCAGTATTTT
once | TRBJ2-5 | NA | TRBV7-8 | CASSHSLGGVETQYF | TGTGCCAGCAGCCACTCTTTGGGTGGTGTGGAGACCCAGTACTTC
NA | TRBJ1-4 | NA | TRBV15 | CATSKGEDEKLFF | TGTGCCACCAGCAAGGGCGAGGATGAAAAACTGTTTTTT
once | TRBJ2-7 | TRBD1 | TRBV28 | CASTSLAGQGFTYEQYF | TGTGCCAGCACCAGCTTGGCGGGACAGGGGTTCACCTACGAGCAGTACTTC
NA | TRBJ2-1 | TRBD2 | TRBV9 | CASSGRTGTSGVNEQFF | TGTGCCAGCAGCGGCAGAACCGGGACTAGCGGGGTAAATGAGCAGTTCTTC
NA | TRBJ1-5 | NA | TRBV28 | CASREWGEGNQPQHF | TGTGCCAGCAGGGAATGGGGGGAAGGCAATCAGCCCCAGCATTTT
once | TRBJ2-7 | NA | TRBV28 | CASSLLGGSYEQYF | TGTGCCAGCAGTTTACTTGGGGGCTCCTACGAGCAGTACTTC
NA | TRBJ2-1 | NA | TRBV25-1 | CASSRSYNEQFF | TGTGCCAGCAGCCGCTCCTACAATGAGCAGTTCTTC
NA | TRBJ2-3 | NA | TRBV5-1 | CASSSAGGGGSTDTQYF | TGCGCCAGCAGCTCGGCCGGGGGAGGGGGATCCACAGATACGCAGTATTTT